This T cell receptor (beta chain) was sequenced in a study of cytomegalovirus exposure and HLA in healthy donors. Background on the study: The roughly 120 validation repertoires, a later analysis reported, used the same platform as the approximately 700 first-cohort repertoires. Study-wide results and caveats: Rare sequences made up most TCRs, while some public TCRs were found in many donors. As was reported, the classifier diagnosed cytomegalovirus status with high specificity and sensitivity.

Repertoires were generated with immunoSEQ multiplex PCR, while TCRdb's copy carries only in-frame clones and drops some. Among roughly 300,000 clones, 70% to 90% were seen once, and the ten largest hold over 0.85%. The CDR3 extends over 14 amino acids. Germline V lookup: CDR1 MDHEN, CDR2 SYDVKM. J gave up 2 bases and V 8 bases, and 7 bases lay outside the gene matches. As concerns this clone: What it recognizes is unknown.

The TCR originated in a woman younger than 35 in good health and CMV-seronegative. Sequences were obtained from PBMCs. The rearrangement links TRBV28 to TRBJ2-7; 9 positions match TRBD2. The CDR3 protein is CASLEIAGAYEQYF. In nucleotides, the CDR3 is TGTGCCAGCTTAGAAATAGCGGGAGCCTACGAGCAGTACTTC.